A selection of T cell receptor beta chains follows, all from one sample in a study of OX40 agonist ivuxolimab in advanced cancers. Profiled with immunoSEQ multiplex PCR; TCRdb holds only in-frame clones, not every one. Among approximately 74,000 clones, approximately 90% were seen once, and the ten largest hold approximately 0.27%. The material sequenced was CD4+ or CD8+ T cells sorted from blood, taken in a trial of the OX40 agonist ivuxolimab. The receptors derive from an adult with an advanced solid tumor such as melanoma, head and neck, liver or kidney cancer. CDR3s include the opening cysteine and the closing phenylalanine or tryptophan. D genes are given only for firm matches. Clone size is not always given. Where it is, it says once, few, many or a class for expanded clones.

size	D	V	J	DNA	CDR3
.	.	TRBV11-2	TRBJ2-7	TGTGCCAGCAGCTTCAAGGGGGGATCGACCTACGAGCAGTACTTC	CASSFKGGSTYEQYF
once	.	TRBV6-5	TRBJ2-7	TGTGCCAGCAGTTACGGGGGGATCGGCTACGAGCAGTACTTC	CASSYGGIGYEQYF
.	.	TRBV10-1	TRBJ2-7	TGCGCCAGCAGTGAGTCGCGGCAGGGGGGCGAGCAGTACTTC	CASSESRQGGEQYF
.	TRBD1	TRBV28	TRBJ1-5	TGTGCCAGCAGTTTAGGGTCCGGACAGGGAGGTCATCAGCCCCAGCATTTT	CASSLGSGQGGHQPQHF
.	TRBD2	TRBV29-1	TRBJ2-3	TGCAGCGTTGAAATGACTAGCGGGAGGGGGGTCACAGATACGCAGTATTTT	CSVEMTSGRGVTDTQYF
.	.	TRBV19	TRBJ1-2	TGTGCCAGTAGTACCCCACTTGGTAACAGGGCGGACTATGGCTACACCTTC	CASSTPLGNRADYGYTF
.	TRBD2	TRBV5-6	TRBJ2-7	TGTGCCAGCAGCGTTTATAGCGGGATAGGCGAGCAGTACTTC	CASSVYSGIGEQYF
once	.	TRBV6-6	TRBJ1-4	TGTGCCAGCCGAGGTTGGGAAAAACTGTTTTTT	CASRGWEKLFF
few	TRBD2	TRBV6-5	TRBJ2-1	TGTGCCAGCAGTTACGCAGCGGGAGTTCGAAATGAGCAGTTCTTC	CASSYAAGVRNEQFF
.	.	TRBV28	TRBJ2-7	TGTGCCAGCAGTTGGACAGCCAACTACGAGCAGTACTTC	CASSWTANYEQYF
.	TRBD2	TRBV4-3	TRBJ2-7	TGCGCCAGCAGCCGTTGGGGGACTAGCGGTTCCTACGAGCAGTACTTC	CASSRWGTSGSYEQYF
.	.	TRBV5-4	TRBJ1-3	TGTGCCAGCAGCTCCGATTCCTCTGGAAACACCATATATTTT	CASSSDSSGNTIYF
.	TRBD2	TRBV7-8	TRBJ2-3	TGTGCCAGCCGGCCGCCGGCTAGCGGGATAGATACGCAGTATTTT	CASRPPASGIDTQYF
.	TRBD2	TRBV9	TRBJ2-5	TGTGCCAGCAGCGTAGGGACTAGAGCCTACCAAGAGACCCAGTACTTC	CASSVGTRAYQETQYF
.	.	TRBV6-5	TRBJ2-3	TGTGCCAGCAAAACAGGGGATACGCAGTATTTT	CASKTGDTQYF
.	.	TRBV11-3	TRBJ2-1	TGTGCCAGCAGCTTGTCCCAAGCTGGAGAGCAGTTCTTC	CASSLSQAGEQFF
.	TRBD2	TRBV11-3	TRBJ2-2	TGTGCCAGCAGCTTAGTCCCCTCTAGCGGGAGATTTGGCGGGGAGCTGTTTTTT	CASSLVPSSGRFGGELFF
.	TRBD1	TRBV25-1	TRBJ2-1	TGTGCCAGCAGTGAATGGGACAGGGGCTACAATGAGCAGTTCTTC	CASSEWDRGYNEQFF
few	TRBD2	TRBV19	TRBJ2-3	TGTGCCAGTAAAGGGGTAGCGGGAGGGCTGATGCAGTATTTT	CASKGVAGGLMQYF
.	.	TRBV4-1	TRBJ1-2	TGCGCCAGCAGCCAAGACGGGCGGGCCAACTATGGCTACACCTTC	CASSQDGRANYGYTF
once	.	TRBV6-5	TRBJ1-5	TGTGCCAGCAGTCACAGGGAGGACAATCAGCCCCAGCATTTT	CASSHREDNQPQHF
.	.	TRBV6-5	TRBJ2-2	TGTGCCACGAACGAACCGAACACCGGGGAGCTGTTTTTT	CATNEPNTGELFF
.	TRBD2	TRBV6-1	TRBJ2-1	TGTGCCAGCACCGAAAGGACTAGCTCTAATGAGCAGTTCTTC	CASTERTSSNEQFF
.	.	TRBV10-2	TRBJ2-7	TGCGCCAGCAGTGAGTCGGTGCTACTAGCAGGGCACTCCTACGAGCAGTACTTC	CASSESVLLAGHSYEQYF
.	TRBD2	TRBV5-1	TRBJ2-4	TGCGCCAGCAGCTTGGATTACGGGAGGGGAGCCAAAAACATTCAGTACTTC	CASSLDYGRGAKNIQYF
.	.	TRBV10-2	TRBJ2-7	TGCGCCAGCAGGACAGGAGGCTACGAGCAGTACTTC	CASRTGGYEQYF
.	TRBD2	TRBV11-3	TRBJ2-1	TGTGCCAGCAGCCTGACCGGGACTACCAATGAGCAGTTCTTC	CASSLTGTTNEQFF
few	.	TRBV7-9	TRBJ2-1	TGTGCCAGCAGCTCGATCCCGGGGATCGACGCACCCAATGAGCAGTTCTTC	CASSSIPGIDAPNEQFF
.	.	TRBV27	TRBJ2-2	TGTGCCAGCAGTCCCACGAGGCCGGACACCGGGGAGCTGTTTTTT	CASSPTRPDTGELFF
.	.	TRBV4-1	TRBJ1-1	TGCGCCAGCAGCCAAGCCACTACCGGGACAACGAACACTGAAGCTTTCTTT	CASSQATTGTTNTEAFF
.	.	TRBV7-8	TRBJ2-1	TGTGCCAGCAGCCAACTAGCCTCCTACAATGAGCAGTTCTTC	CASSQLASYNEQFF
.	TRBD2	TRBV5-1	TRBJ2-5	TGCGCCAGCAGCTTGGCGACTAGCGGGAGTCAGACCCAGTACTTC	CASSLATSGSQTQYF
once	.	TRBV28	TRBJ2-6	TGTGCCAGCAGTGACTCTGGGGCCAACGTCCTGACTTTC	CASSDSGANVLTF
.	TRBD1	TRBV4-1	TRBJ1-5	TGCGCCAGCAGCGCGTCCGGGACAGGGGGAAGTCAGCCCCAGCATTTT	CASSASGTGGSQPQHF
.	TRBD2	TRBV5-4	TRBJ2-3	TGTGCCAGCAGCCTACCTCTAGCGGGAAACACAGATACGCAGTATTTT	CASSLPLAGNTDTQYF
.	TRBD1	TRBV27	TRBJ1-2	TGTGCCAGCAGACGCGGACAGGGGAGGGATGACTATGGCTACACCTTC	CASRRGQGRDDYGYTF
few	.	TRBV5-4	TRBJ2-7	TGTGCCAGCAGCAACACAGGTTCCTACGAGCAGTACTTC	CASSNTGSYEQYF
.	TRBD1	TRBV5-6	TRBJ2-5	TGTGCCAGCAGCTTTACGGGACAGGAAGAGACCCAGTACTTC	CASSFTGQEETQYF
.	TRBD2	TRBV10-2	TRBJ2-3	TGCGCCAGCAGTGGGGGACTAGCGGAGGGGGCTGGCACAGATACGCAGTATTTT	CASSGGLAEGAGTDTQYF
.	.	TRBV6-4	TRBJ1-2	TGTGCCAGCAGTGACTCGATGGGTCTGGGAGGCTACACCTTC	CASSDSMGLGGYTF
.	TRBD1	TRBV28	TRBJ2-7	TGTGCCAGCACTTACGGGACAGGGATCTATTTGTATGAGCAGTACTTC	CASTYGTGIYLYEQYF
.	TRBD2	TRBV10-1	TRBJ2-7	TGCGCCAGAAGGACTAGCGGGATCAACGAGCAGTACTTC	CARRTSGINEQYF
.	TRBD2	TRBV7-9	TRBJ2-2	TGTGCCAGCAGCCGACGTAGCGGGAGGCCGAACACCGGGGAGCTGTTTTTT	CASSRRSGRPNTGELFF
.	TRBD2	TRBV4-1	TRBJ2-7	TGCGCCAGCAGCGGGGACTACTCCTACGAGCAGTACTTC	CASSGDYSYEQYF
.	.	TRBV6-1	TRBJ2-1	TGTGCCAGCCTGGCGGGGAGTATGGGCAATGAGCAGTTCTTC	CASLAGSMGNEQFF
.	.	TRBV18	TRBJ1-1	TGTGCCAGCTCACCAGGAGTTGAGAACACTGAAGCTTTCTTT	CASSPGVENTEAFF
.	.	TRBV5-1	TRBJ2-3	TGCGCCAGCAGCTGGGGGCTAGCGACTAGCACAGATACGCAGTATTTT	CASSWGLATSTDTQYF
.	.	TRBV11-3	TRBJ2-5	TGTGCCAGCAGCCTCACATACGGCCAAGAGACCCAGTACTTC	CASSLTYGQETQYF
.	.	TRBV15	TRBJ2-3	TGTGCCACCAGCAGAGATGGACGTAGCACAGATACGCAGTATTTT	CATSRDGRSTDTQYF
.	TRBD1	TRBV5-1	TRBJ2-7	TGCGCCAGCAAACAGGGGGCGGTGGAGGAGCAGTACTTC	CASKQGAVEEQYF
.	.	TRBV28	TRBJ2-1	TGTGCCAGCATGGAGGGGGAGCAGTTCTTC	CASMEGEQFF
.	.	TRBV6-1	TRBJ1-1	TGTGCCAGCAAAACAGGGTACACTGAAGCTTTCTTT	CASKTGYTEAFF
.	TRBD1	TRBV2	TRBJ1-1	TGTGCCAGCAGACGACAGGGTCGGGCCACTGAAGCTTTCTTT	CASRRQGRATEAFF
.	TRBD1	TRBV11-2	TRBJ2-2	TGTGCCAGCAGCTCCCAGGGGGTCGGGGAGCTGTTTTTT	CASSSQGVGELFF